This entry lists 20 T cell receptor beta chains sequenced from one sample in a study of blood T cell repertoires in COVID-19 (dated by TCRdb to the early 2020s). Receptor amplification or capture employed the immunoSEQ multiplex PCR assay. The table comes from immuneACCESS by way of TCRdb, which keeps in-frame sequences with V and J called. Part of the clones is missing from these tables; in studies checked, under half for an unresolved V gene and the rest for unknown reasons. This sample is represented by approximately 240,000 clones; about 80% of them were singletons. The leading ten clones occupy 1.3% of the sample. The sequencing sample was made of PBMCs or T cells enriched from blood (not recorded which). The receptors originated from a woman aged 40 to 50 with acute COVID-19.

The chain employs TRBV7-3 and TRBJ2-7; D perhaps matches TRBD2 (5 bases). Germline-derived CDR1 and CDR2 are SGHTA and FQGTGA. Trimming shortened V by 4 bases and J by 4 bases, and 11 bases separated the two germline ends. This CDR3 is built from 13 residues. In DNA, the CDR3 is TGTGCCAGCAGCTCACCCCCGGGGTACGAGCAGTACTTC. This codes for CASSSPPGYEQYF.

This sequence joins TRBV6-5 and TRBJ1-1; unclear D gene. Germline V lookup: CDR1 MNHEY, CDR2 SVGAGI. V gave up 7 bases and J gave up 0 bases, with 9 bases separating them. The CDR3 has 13 residues. In DNA form, the CDR3 reads TGTGCCAGCAACCGACGGGTGAACACTGAAGCTTTCTTT. Translated, it gives CASNRRVNTEAFF.

The chain uses TRBV15 and TRBJ1-2; TRBD1 might be the D (6 bases). The CDR3 length is 15 residues. Looked up from germline, CDR1 is LNHNV and CDR2 is YYDKDF (reference sequence). Deletions cut 1 base from V and 8 bases from J, with 17 bases between. CDR3 residues: CATSRGKEGGTGYTF. The CDR3 DNA is TGTGCCACCAGCAGAGGGAAAGAGGGGGGGACCGGCTACACCTTC.

Notes on this clone: The sample holds other DNA sequences that translate to the same CDR3. The CDR3 region is CASSLDRGSPLHF. The CDR3 coding sequence is TGTGCCAGCAGCTTAGATCGAGGCTCACCCCTCCACTTT. The rearrangement uses TRBV11-2 and TRBJ1-6; D is undetermined. This CDR3 spans 13 amino acids. Per germline, CDR1 SGHAT and CDR2 FQNNGV. V dropped 0 bases and J dropped 10 bases, with 7 bases sitting between them.

This sequence joins TRBV29-1 and TRBJ1-2; D is possibly TRBD1 (5 bases). V lost 1 base and J lost 7, with 13 bases in between. CDR1 SQVTM and CDR2 ANQGSEA come from the germline V gene. This CDR3 is built from 13 residues. The CDR3 nucleotides are TGCAGCGTTGAAGGGGGCGAATTTGTTGGCTACACCTTC. The encoded protein is CSVEGGEFVGYTF.

The V and J genes are TRBV9 and TRBJ1-4; 9 bases fit TRBD1. Germline values: CDR1 SGDLS, CDR2 YYNGEE. Trimming cost V 6 bases and J 8 bases; bases outside gene matches: 11. The CDR3 loop spans 15 amino acids. DNA of the CDR3: TGTGCCAGCACCGCCGATACAGGGGGCGCAGAAAAACTGTTTTTT. It specifies CASTADTGGAEKLFF.

This rearrangement joins TRBV6-5 to TRBJ1-4, with TRBD1 identical over 10 bases. This CDR3 has 15 residues. Germline CDR1 is MNHEY and CDR2 is SVGAGI. The V and J ends lost 4 bases and 13 bases, in that order; junction bases with no gene match: 12. The CDR3 reads CASSSSGTGVKRLFF. As DNA, the CDR3 is TGTGCCAGCAGTTCCTCCGGGACAGGGGTGAAAAGACTGTTTTTT.

V is TRBV7-2 and J is TRBJ1-4; D call uncertain. Trimming removed 5 bases at V and 5 bases at J, with 12 bases between. The CDR3 contains 14 residues. Germline V gives CDR1 SGHTA, CDR2 FQGNSA. In DNA, the CDR3 is TGTGCCAGCAGCCGCAAGCTACCAAATGAAAAACTGTTTTTT. It encodes CASSRKLPNEKLFF.

With respect to this clone: Other DNA sequences in the same sample also yield this CDR3. The chain is built from TRBV19 and TRBJ2-2, with D possibly being TRBD1 (5 bases). The CDR3 extends over 14 amino acids. V was pared by 5 bases and J by 2 bases, with 9 bases between. The germline V gene has CDR1 LNHDA and CDR2 SQIVND (reference sequence). The CDR3 reads CASSDRGNTGELFF. The CDR3, as DNA: TGTGCCAGTAGTGATAGGGGAAACACCGGGGAGCTGTTTTTT.

The rearrangement joins TRBV9 to TRBJ2-2; possible D gene TRBD2, 6 bases. Per the germline V gene, CDR1 is SGDLS and CDR2 is YYNGEE. This CDR3 region has 15 residues. Trimming pared 4 bases from V and 3 bases from J, leaving 13 bases between. The CDR3 DNA is TGTGCCAGCAGCCTCCCCGAGCGGGACACCGGGGAGCTGTTTTTT. It specifies CASSLPERDTGELFF.

The genes are TRBV7-9 and TRBJ2-5; 11 bases map to TRBD2. The CDR3 spans 19 residues. Germline lookup yields CDR1 SEHNR and CDR2 FQNEAQ (reference sequence). J was trimmed by 5 bases and V by 1 base; bases with no gene match: 15. In DNA, the CDR3 is TGTGCCAGCAGCTTAGGGGTGGGACTAGCGGAAAACTTTCGGGAGACCCAGTACTTC. It yields the protein CASSLGVGLAENFRETQYF.

The chain links TRBV3-1 (or the pseudogene TRBV3-2) to TRBJ2-3; TRBD2 matches 11 bases. The germline gives CDR1 LGHDT, CDR2 YNNKEL (reference sequence). This CDR3 is 18 amino acids long. V lost 1 base, J lost 2 bases, and 8 bases stayed unmatched. This chain's CDR3 is CASSQASLAGGLTDTQYF. The CDR3 DNA is TGTGCCAGCAGCCAAGCCTCGCTAGCGGGAGGCCTCACAGATACGCAGTATTTT.

The chain links TRBV29-1 to TRBJ2-7; 14 bases map to TRBD2. CDR3 size: 15 residues. With 1 base clipped from V and 3 bases from J, the junction kept 2 bases outside the gene matches. Germline CDR1 reads SQVTM; CDR2 reads ANQGSEA. The CDR3 nucleotides are TGCAGCGTTGAAGCGGGACTAGCGGGAGACTACGAGCAGTACTTC. Its protein is CSVEAGLAGDYEQYF.

This CDR3 is CASRPEYYYGYTF. As DNA, the CDR3 is TGTGCCAGCAGACCCGAGTATTACTATGGCTACACCTTC. V is TRBV7-9 and J is TRBJ1-2; D is unresolved. The CDR3 is 13 residues long. The V end lost 6 bases, the J end lost 3 bases, and 11 bases lay between the germline ends. In germline, CDR1 is SEHNR, CDR2 FQNEAQ (reference sequence).

The CDR3 loop reads CATSDFQETQYF. CDR3 sequence (DNA): TGTGCCACCAGTGACTTTCAAGAGACCCAGTACTTC. The chain couples TRBV24-1 to TRBJ2-5; D is unclear. V dropped 4 bases and J dropped 2 bases, with 4 bases sitting between them. Germline CDR1 reads KGHDR; CDR2 reads SFDVKD. The CDR3 extends over 12 amino acids.

This clone was detected only once. This chain uses TRBV7-2 with TRBJ2-1; 9 bases align to TRBD1. This CDR3 is 16 amino acids long. V lost 3 bases to trimming and J lost 4 bases; unmatched junction nucleotides: 7. The germline gives CDR1 SGHTA, CDR2 FQGNSA. The CDR3 loop reads CASSFRAQGAYNEQFF. CDR3 bases: TGTGCCAGCAGCTTTCGGGCACAGGGGGCGTACAATGAGCAGTTCTTC.

The V gene is TRBV5-1, the J gene TRBJ1-4; D gene ambiguous. Trimming removed 1 base from V and 0 bases from J, with 13 bases in between. CDR1 SGHRS and CDR2 YFSETQ come from the germline V gene. This CDR3 has 17 amino acids. CDR3 coding DNA: TGCGCCAGCAGCTTGAATACCTGGAGTCCAACTAATGAAAAACTGTTTTTT. As protein: CASSLNTWSPTNEKLFF.

The CDR3 DNA reads TGTGCCAGCAGCTCGGGACAGATAAATTCACCCCTCCACTTT. Translation: CASSSGQINSPLHF. The rearrangement joins TRBV7-9 to TRBJ1-6, with 7 bases aligning to TRBD1. The CDR3 has 14 amino acids. CDR1 is SEHNR and CDR2 is FQNEAQ in the germline V gene (reference sequence). V was clipped by 4 bases and J by 7 bases; unmatched bases: 4.

The chain combines TRBV11-2 with TRBJ1-6, with 7 bases aligning to TRBD1. The CDR3 has 15 residues. Germline CDR1 and CDR2: SGHAT and FQNNGV. The J segment lost 7 bases and the V segment lost 4 bases, leaving 7 bases of the junction unmatched. The CDR3 here is CASSSRDSWNSPLHF. The CDR3 bases are TGTGCCAGCAGCTCTCGGGACAGTTGGAATTCACCCCTCCACTTT.

The chain recombines TRBV21-1 with TRBJ2-7; TRBD1 reflects the table's D call only, with no check against the DNA. TRBV21-1 is an annotated pseudogene. The CDR3 runs 23 residues. The DNA of the CDR3 is TGTGCCAGCAGTAACGCAATCCTTCCGGGACAGCACGCAAGCGGGCAGGACGCCTACGAGCAGTACTTC. Protein product: CASSNAILPGQHASGQDAYEQYF.